This TCR beta chain was documented in a study of molecular identifiers for immune sequencing clone quantification. Study summary: Naive CD8 cell RNA, from approximately 20,000 or 100,000 cells, was split five ways in replicates, with four sequenced. Study-wide findings and caveats: Barcode collisions between identical TCR molecules could shrink estimates of highly expanded clone sizes. It was shown that clones above 20 RNA copies held over 97% of effector molecules, but under 1% in naive cells.

TCRdb re-derived calls from the PCR reads in MiXCR, one entry per CDR3 protein. The sample holds around 460,000 distinct CDR3 sequences, about 25% seen once. As for this clonotype: Its antigen remains unknown.

V was shortened by 3 bases and J by 3 bases, with 9 bases between the two germline ends. There are 14 residues in the CDR3. Between roughly 20,000 and 1,100,000 sorted cells, with 10%, 30% or 50% RNA, yielded naive CD8 libraries. The TCR sequence derives from a human donor in good health. Some libraries in this study had Jurkat cell RNA spiked in. Sequencing was done on a sample of naive CD8+ T cells from blood, with Jurkat cell RNA spiked in. Documented subset: FACS-sorted CD8+CD4-CCR7+CD45RA+ naive T cells. The chain is built from TRBV12-3 or TRBV12-4 and TRBJ1-3; D is possibly TRBD1 (5 bases). The CDR3 spells CASSFGGGGNTIYF. The DNA of the CDR3 is TGTGCCAGCAGTTTCGGGGGAGGTGGAAACACCATATATTTT.